This record covers a single T cell receptor beta chain. Antigen: not known. The data stem from a study of cytomegalovirus exposure and HLA in healthy donors. Study-level results: Sequence variants that were highly shared formed a cluster that was likely a sequencing artifact. Immune exposure was documented only through CMV serostatus. Rare sequences made up most TCRs, while some public TCRs were found in many donors. Segments of the TCR beta V type were, in most cases, productive about 90% or about 30% of the time in an earlier analysis.

This CDR3 contains 13 residues. CDR1 SGHTA and CDR2 FQGTGA come from the germline V gene. With 3 bases clipped from V and 15 bases from J, the junction kept 9 bases outside the gene matches. PCR amplification relied on 60 Vbeta primers (plus 13 Jbeta primers). The assay was immunoSEQ multiplex PCR, and TCRdb's table has in-frame clones only and misses some. The repertoire holds nearly 100,000 clones, with less than 85% as singletons. The chain couples TRBV7-3 to TRBJ2-1; 9 bases fit TRBD2. The sample consisted of PBMCs. The origin of this receptor is a woman aged 60-75 years in good health and CMV-seropositive. CDR3 coding DNA: TGTGCCAGCAGCTTCCAAGGACTAGCGAGGTTGTTCTTC. The encoded protein is CASSFQGLARLFF.